The 21 T cell receptor beta chains below all came from one sample that was sequenced in a study of T cell responses to AZD1222 COVID-19 vaccine. Assay used: immunoSEQ multiplex PCR; TCRdb lists only in-frame clones, some missing. The table has 95,000 to 150,000 clones, about nine tenths seen once. Sample: peripheral blood, taken on day 0 of AZD1222 vaccination. These receptors were obtained from an adult in good health.

This clone was picked up a small number of times. The V call is TRBV10-3, the J call TRBJ2-2; tentative D call: TRBD1 (5 bases). V was trimmed by 4 bases and J by 6 bases, leaving 9 bases between them. Germline-derived CDR1 and CDR2 are ENHRY and SYGVKD. The CDR3 is 13 amino acids. The CDR3 DNA sequence: TGTGCCATCAGTGGGGCAGGGCCCGGGGAGCTGTTTTTT. Amino acid sequence: CAISGAGPGELFF.

The rearrangement links TRBV3-1 (or the pseudogene TRBV3-2) to TRBJ1-2; D is uncertain. Germline V gene data show CDR1 as LGHDT and CDR2 as YNNKEL (reference sequence). The CDR3 runs to 12 residues. With 3 bases removed from V and 5 bases from J, the gap between germline ends came to 7 bases. CDR3 nucleotides: TGTGCCAGCAGCCAGCCGGCATATGGCTACACCTTC. Its protein is CASSQPAYGYTF.

This rearrangement joins TRBV5-1 to TRBJ1-2; 10 positions match TRBD1. V lost 2 bases to trimming and J lost 4 bases; unmatched junction nucleotides: 2. The CDR3 runs 14 residues. The germline gives CDR1 SGHRS, CDR2 YFSETQ. CDR3 sequence (DNA): TGCGCCAGCAGCTTCGGACAGGGGGTCTATGGCTACACCTTC. Its protein product is CASSFGQGVYGYTF. Using reference TRBV5-1 and TRBJ1-2 for the parts outside the CDR3, the full variable domain is KAGVTQTPRYLIKTRGQQVTLSCSPISGHRSVSWYQQTPGQGLQFLFEYFSETQRNKGNFPGRFSGRQFSNSRSEMNVSTLELGDSALYLCASSFGQGVYGYTFGSGTRLTVV.

This chain joins TRBV5-4 and TRBJ2-1; possible D gene TRBD1, 5 bases. CDR1 SGHNT and CDR2 YYREEE come from the germline V gene (reference sequence). V dropped 9 bases and J dropped 4 bases, with 20 bases sitting between them. CDR3 length equals 15 residues. For the CDR3, the DNA is TGTGCCACCACCGACGGCGGACAAAGGTACAATGAGCAGTTCTTC. The encoded protein is CATTDGGQRYNEQFF.

This clone was observed a single time. The rearrangement uses TRBV23-1 and TRBJ2-7; no definite D call. TRBV23-1 is classed as an ORF, of uncertain function. The CDR3 is 13 residues long. Deletions cut 2 bases from V and 2 bases from J, with 7 bases between. Written as DNA, the CDR3 is TGCGCCAGCAGTCAACCGGTCGCCTACGAGCAGTACTTC. Protein product: CASSQPVAYEQYF.

The chain recombines TRBV4-3 with TRBJ2-3, with D uncertain. CDR1 LGHNA and CDR2 YSLEER come from the germline V gene. The CDR3 sequence is 15 residues long. V lost 0 bases and J lost 2, with 9 bases in between. CDR3: CASSQEVLLTDTQYF. CDR3 DNA: TGCGCCAGCAGCCAAGAAGTCCTACTCACAGATACGCAGTATTTT.

V usage is TRBV6-5 and J usage is TRBJ2-7; D possibly corresponds to TRBD2 (6 bases). Germline CDR1 and CDR2: MNHEY and SVGAGI. The length of the CDR3 is 14 residues. Trimming removed 6 bases at V and 1 base at J, with 13 bases between. Here the CDR3 reads CASRHNGRSYEQYF. Written as DNA, the CDR3 is TGTGCCAGCAGACACAACGGGAGATCCTACGAGCAGTACTTC.

The chain has TRBV7-9 and TRBJ2-1; no definite D call. Germline lookup yields CDR1 SEHNR and CDR2 FQNEAQ (reference sequence). This CDR3 spans 15 amino acids. Deletions cut 5 bases from V and 9 bases from J, with 20 bases between. The CDR3 coding sequence is TGTGCCAGCAGCCCCTCCGAGCAGCTAGGTAGTGAGCAGTTCTTC. Translating it yields CASSPSEQLGSEQFF.

V gene TRBV5-8 combines with J gene TRBJ1-1; TRBD1 might be the D (5 bases). Looked up from germline, CDR1 is SGHTS and CDR2 is YDEGEE. V was shortened by 9 bases and J by 3 bases, with 15 bases between the two germline ends. This CDR3 is built from 13 residues. This CDR3 reads CATTSWGYTEAFF. CDR3 DNA: TGTGCCACCACCTCTTGGGGGTACACTGAAGCTTTCTTT. Full variable domain (missing parts from reference TRBV5-8 and TRBJ1-1): EAGVTQSPTHLIKTRGQQATLRCSPISGHTSVYWYQQALGLGLQFLLWYDEGEERNRGNFPPRFSGRQFPNYSSELNVNALELEDSALYLCATTSWGYTEAFFGQGTRLTVV.

V and J are TRBV19 and TRBJ2-1; maybe TRBD2 (6 bases). This CDR3 has 15 amino acids. Germline lookup yields CDR1 LNHDA and CDR2 SQIVND (reference sequence). V dropped 5 bases and J dropped 1 base, with 12 bases sitting between them. CDR3 sequence reads: CASSRDSYSYNEQFF. CDR3 in DNA: TGTGCCAGTAGTCGGGACTCCTATTCCTACAATGAGCAGTTCTTC.

The chain has TRBV28 and TRBJ2-1; tentatively, D is TRBD2 (6 bases). Per the germline V gene, CDR1 is MDHEN and CDR2 is SYDVKM. V was shortened by 5 bases and J by 5 bases, with 13 bases between the two germline ends. The CDR3 is 14 residues long. CDR3 residues: CASSRASAHNEQFF. The CDR3 coding sequence is TGTGCCAGCAGTAGGGCTAGCGCTCACAATGAGCAGTTCTTC.

The chain carries TRBV18 and TRBJ2-5; D remains unclear. This CDR3 has 13 amino acids. Germline V gives CDR1 KGHSH, CDR2 LQKENI. The V gene lost 3 bases and the J gene lost 2 bases, with 7 bases spanning the gap. CDR3 amino acids: CASSPGQQETQYF. The CDR3 bases are TGTGCCAGCTCACCCGGGCAGCAAGAGACCCAGTACTTC.

V is TRBV7-8 and J is TRBJ1-2, with D uncertain. V lost 5 bases and J lost 4, with 14 bases in between. The CDR3 sequence is 14 residues long. Germline V lookup: CDR1 SGHVS, CDR2 FQNEAQ. The CDR3 reads CASSPTGPRYGYTF. The CDR3 region has the DNA TGTGCCAGCAGCCCAACTGGCCCGCGCTATGGCTACACCTTC.

The chain carries TRBV15 and TRBJ1-1; D is perhaps TRBD1 (6 bases). This CDR3 has 14 amino acids. V was shortened by 3 bases and J by 5 bases, with 13 bases between the two germline ends. Germline V lookup: CDR1 LNHNV, CDR2 YYDKDF (reference sequence). CDR3 in amino acids: CATSRDRLWTEAFF. DNA for the CDR3: TGTGCCACCAGCAGGGACAGATTGTGGACTGAAGCTTTCTTT.

The rearrangement joins TRBV19 to TRBJ1-5; 7 nucleotides match TRBD1. V shed 5 bases, J shed 2 bases, and the junction held 3 bases outside the gene matches. Per germline, CDR1 LNHDA and CDR2 SQIVND (reference sequence). This CDR3 is built from 14 residues. The CDR3 region has the DNA TGTGCCAGTAGTGCAACAGGGGGCAATCAGCCCCAGCATTTT. Protein sequence: CASSATGGNQPQHF.

The chain uses TRBV28 and TRBJ1-5; TRBD1 agrees at 8 bases. The CDR3 consists of 15 residues. Germline CDR1 is MDHEN and CDR2 is SYDVKM. J gave up 3 bases and V 3 bases, and 4 bases lay outside the gene matches. CDR3: CASSFAGGFNQPQHF. CDR3 coding DNA: TGTGCCAGCAGTTTCGCAGGGGGCTTCAATCAGCCCCAGCATTTT.

This clone has only one observation. The genes are TRBV19 and TRBJ1-2, with 7 nucleotides matching TRBD1. V dropped 4 bases and J dropped 5; count of bases not matched to a gene: 10. Germline CDR1 and CDR2: LNHDA and SQIVND (reference sequence). The CDR3 covers 15 residues. The CDR3 region is CASSRLGTALYGYTF. CDR3 sequence (DNA): TGTGCCAGTAGTAGATTAGGGACAGCTTTATATGGCTACACCTTC.

The chain recombines TRBV4-2 with TRBJ2-7, with TRBD1 matching 9 bases. Germline V CDR1 and CDR2: LGHNA, YNFKEQ. The CDR3 consists of 14 residues. V trimming: 4 bases; J trimming: 3 bases; junction bases outside the gene matches: 4. The CDR3 nucleotides read TGTGCCAGCAGCCGGGACAGGGACTTCTACGAGCAGTACTTC. This sequence encodes CASSRDRDFYEQYF.

The chain employs TRBV6-5 and TRBJ1-5, with D possibly TRBD1 on 5 matching bases. The length of the CDR3 is 15 residues. The germline V and J ends were trimmed by 6 bases and 0 bases, with 12 bases remaining between them. CDR1 and CDR2 (germline): MNHEY, SVGAGI. CDR3 residues: CASSKGTDSNQPQHF. The CDR3 DNA follows: TGTGCCAGCAGCAAGGGGACCGATAGCAATCAGCCCCAGCATTTT.

The chain joins TRBV27 to TRBJ1-6; D is undetermined. Germline V lookup: CDR1 MNHEY, CDR2 SMNVEV (reference sequence). V lost 2 bases and J 7 bases, leaving 12 bases between the germline ends. The CDR3 length is 15 residues. The CDR3 is CASSLTALDNSPLHF. The CDR3 DNA follows: TGTGCCAGCAGTTTAACGGCTCTGGACAATTCACCCCTCCACTTT.

The rearrangement links TRBV4-1 to TRBJ2-7; TRBD2 matches 8 bases. This CDR3 is 17 amino acids long. Germline trimming cut 1 base from V and 2 bases from J; bases unmatched to any gene: 10. The germline gives CDR1 MGHRA, CDR2 YSYEKL. This chain's CDR3 is CASSQVNGGANTYEQYF. CDR3 DNA sequence: TGCGCCAGCAGCCAAGTGAACGGGGGGGCTAATACCTACGAGCAGTACTTC.